This T cell receptor (beta chain) was observed in a study of blood T cell repertoires in COVID-19 (dated by TCRdb to the early 2020s). Notes on the research overall: Collaborator samples came from the United States, Italy and Spain and covered acute and convalescent phases of COVID-19. The repertoires were released in a freely available public database meant as a resource for research on the immune response to SARS-CoV-2. The dataset comprised deeply sampled blood TCRbeta repertoires from subjects exposed to, actively infected with, or recovered from COVID-19. Sample metadata almost always included a de-identified subject ID, COVID-19 status, age in years and sex. The samples were drawn from the first 160 participants of the ongoing ImmuneRACE study and from more than 1,000 subjects provided by 6 global collaborators. The prospective study material was composed of cDNA or gDNA derived from T cells, B-cell-depleted T cells, or PBMCs. HLA class I and class II types, where available, came from metadata supplied by the sample provider rather than from assay-based typing.

Remarks on this clone: Its cognate antigen has yet to be identified. No per-base quality is available; no much larger clone lies one base away.

TCRbeta CDR3 regions were amplified from genomic DNA by means of the immunoSEQ Assay, a bias-controlled multiplex PCR. The original pipeline was this. The number of nucleated cells in each sample was estimated by amplification of reference gene primers within the assay. To quantify the absolute abundance of each unique TCRbeta CDR3 rearrangement, sequence reads were collapsed and filtered. For each sample, productive Simpson clonality was calculated as the square root of Simpson's diversity index across productive rearrangements. Imported from immuneACCESS, the table was reduced by TCRdb to in-frame sequences with V and J called. These copies leave out some clones; in studies compared against another copy, an unresolved V gene accounts for under half, and the cause of the remainder is not known. V, J and clone size reflect that table, while D and trimming were determined from the DNA. This sample holds about 150,000 clones; more than 75% were observed only once. Of the sample, around 1.3% is held by the ten largest clones.

On the study overall, not on this receptor specifically: The amount of clinical and demographic metadata varied by source and participant and was provided uncurated.

Participants in the prospective study were aged 18 to 89 years, lived in 20 to 25 United States geographic areas, and enrolled through a virtual design. In the prospective study, cohorts were assigned on the basis of participant-reported clinical history obtained from a screening survey and a study questionnaire. In the prospective study, mobile phlebotomists collected whole blood, serum and a nasopharyngeal or oropharyngeal swab from each participant. Over a roughly 2-month period, participants in the prospective study had the option of providing additional blood draws and questionnaires. Blood samples from the prospective study were shipped frozen or at room temperature prior to DNA extraction. The CDR3 has 14 amino acids, counting the end cysteine and phenylalanine. Just the 42-base CDR3 DNA is kept, in frame starting at base 1. The germline V gene sets CDR1 to SNHLY and CDR2 to FYNNEI. V gives up 4 bases and J gives up 3 bases, and the segment between their germline ends measures 9 bases.

Sequenced material: PBMCs or T cells enriched from blood (not recorded which). This receptor was taken from a woman aged 30 to 39 with acute COVID-19. Here the chain combines TRBV2 and TRBJ2-2; the best D guess is TRBD1, with 6 bases matching. The sequenced DNA is TGTGCCAGCAGTGTGGCAGGGGACACCGGGGAGCTGTTTTTT. Its amino acids are CASSVAGDTGELFF. The CDR3 plus the reference TRBV2 and TRBJ2-2 genes for the other parts give the full variable domain: EPEVTQTPSHQVTQMGQEVILRCVPISNHLYFYWYRQILGQKVEFLVSFYNNEISEKSEIFDDQFSVERPDGSNFTLKIRSTKLEDSAMYFCASSVAGDTGELFFGEGSRLTVL.